Shown below are 30 T cell receptor beta chains from a single sample sequenced in a study of CD8+ T cells in alopecia areata. This sample's treatment: oral pan-JAK inhibitor, 5-10 mg twice daily. Sequencing templates came from extracted RNA that was reverse transcribed into cDNA. Measured with immunoSEQ multiplex PCR; TCRdb has only the in-frame clones, and not every one. The sample records around 300,000 clones, about 60% being singletons. The sequences come from CD4+ T cells sorted from blood, collected at roughly week 53, from a patient treated with tofacitinib. Receptors were obtained from a human donor with alopecia areata.

The rearrangement links TRBV5-1 to TRBJ2-2, with D hard to call. Looked up from germline, CDR1 is SGHRS and CDR2 is YFSETQ. CDR3 length equals 14 residues. Trimming took off 4 bases at V and 3 bases at J, with 10 bases between the two ends. Here the CDR3 reads CASSPQQYTGELFF. CDR3 in DNA: TGCGCCAGCAGCCCCCAGCAGTACACCGGGGAGCTGTTTTTT.

The DNA of the CDR3 is TGCGCCAGCAGCCACGGGACAGGGGATTCACCCCTCCACTTT. Translation gives CASSHGTGDSPLHF. The chain couples TRBV4-1 to TRBJ1-6, with 10 bases lining up with TRBD1. Germline V gene data show CDR1 as MGHRA and CDR2 as YSYEKL. The CDR3 consists of 14 residues. Germline trimming cut 3 bases from V and 8 bases from J; bases unmatched to any gene: 1.

This clone was seen more than once but under ten times. This rearrangement joins TRBV5-1 to TRBJ2-5; D unclear. The CDR3 contains 14 residues. V was clipped by 0 bases and J by 5 bases, with 11 bases between them. Germline values: CDR1 SGHRS, CDR2 YFSETQ. The DNA for the CDR3 is TGCGCCAGCAGCTTGGAAGGTCGATGGGAGACCCAGTACTTC. It is translated as CASSLEGRWETQYF.

The V gene is TRBV30, the J gene TRBJ1-1, with 8 bases that match TRBD1. The junction had 9 bases not matched to a gene; V was cut back by 5 bases and J by 4 bases. From germline, CDR1 is GTSNPN and CDR2 SVGIG (reference sequence). The CDR3 is made up of 14 amino acids. The CDR3 DNA is TGTGCCTGGCCCCTGGACAGGGAGGGCACTGAAGCTTTCTTT. It yields the protein CAWPLDREGTEAFF.

The chain is built from TRBV2 and TRBJ2-7; 8 nucleotides match TRBD2. The CDR3 runs 13 residues. From germline, CDR1 is SNHLY and CDR2 FYNNEI. The V and J ends lost 7 bases and 5 bases, in that order; junction bases with no gene match: 7. The CDR3 DNA reads as TGTGCCAGCAAGGGCGGGGGGAGCGACGAGCAGTACTTC. This sequence encodes CASKGGGSDEQYF.

The chain has TRBV30 and TRBJ1-2; D unresolved. Germline V gene lookup returns CDR1 GTSNPN and CDR2 SVGIG (reference sequence). Trimming took 1 base from V and 8 from J, leaving 11 bases between them. The CDR3 spans 12 residues. CDR3 amino acids: CAWSGSGDGYTF. CDR3 bases: TGTGCCTGGAGTGGTTCCGGTGACGGCTACACCTTC.

This chain connects TRBV6-5 to TRBJ2-5; 13 positions agree with TRBD2. CDR1 is MNHEY and CDR2 is SVGAGI in the germline V gene. The length of the CDR3 is 16 residues. V shed 4 bases and J 2 bases; nucleotides not matched to a gene: 4. CDR3 protein: CASSWGLAGSQETQYF. In DNA, the CDR3 is TGTGCCAGCAGTTGGGGACTAGCGGGGTCGCAAGAGACCCAGTACTTC.

The chain has TRBV7-2 and TRBJ2-1, with D unclear. This CDR3 contains 15 residues. Germline CDR1 SGHTA, CDR2 FQGNSA. V lost 4 bases and J lost 0, with 10 bases in between. Here the CDR3 DNA reads TGTGCCAGCAGCTACGACCAGAGCTCCTACAATGAGCAGTTCTTC. This sequence encodes CASSYDQSSYNEQFF.

In this sample, this clone turned up a few times. V and J are TRBV10-3 and TRBJ2-3, with 11 bases matching TRBD2. The germline V gene has CDR1 ENHRY and CDR2 SYGVKD. The CDR3 is 15 residues long. V lost 4 bases, J lost 5 bases, and 5 bases stayed unmatched. In DNA, the CDR3 is TGTGCCATCAGTGTAGCGGGGGGGCCGGGAGATACGCAGTATTTT. Encoded protein: CAISVAGGPGDTQYF.

This clone has only a few counts. This specimen includes other DNA sequences encoding the same CDR3. This chain connects TRBV5-1 to TRBJ2-5, with unresolved D. This CDR3 has 13 amino acids. Germline V lookup: CDR1 SGHRS, CDR2 YFSETQ. Trimming left V 0 bases short and J 1 base short, with 4 bases between. The CDR3 sequence: CASSLEGQETQYF. CDR3 bases: TGCGCCAGCAGCTTGGAGGGCCAAGAGACCCAGTACTTC.

The chain uses TRBV4-2 and TRBJ2-7, with 11 bases that match TRBD1. CDR3 size: 15 residues. V shed 5 bases and J 9 bases; nucleotides not matched to a gene: 12. The germline gives CDR1 LGHNA, CDR2 YNFKEQ. This CDR3 is CASSAEPDRGRVQYF. The DNA for the CDR3 is TGTGCCAGCAGCGCCGAACCGGACAGGGGGCGCGTGCAGTACTTC.

The rearrangement links TRBV30 to TRBJ1-1; D is undetermined. Germline V CDR1 and CDR2: GTSNPN, SVGIG (reference sequence). CDR3 length: 13 amino acids. V shed 5 bases and J shed 2 bases, with 12 bases lying between them. The CDR3 region has the DNA TGTGCCTGGGCGAGACGCCAAAACACTGAAGCTTTCTTT. It is translated as CAWARRQNTEAFF.

As to this clone: One end of the junction is discordant with germline, which a read error may explain. The V and J genes are TRBV29-1 and TRBJ1-2; D is undetermined. Germline CDR1 is SQVTM and CDR2 is ANQGSEA. The CDR3 length is 10 residues. This CDR3 is CSVEVLDRAF. The CDR3 region has the DNA TGCAGCGTTGAAGTCCTGGACCGCGCCTTC.

The rearrangement joins TRBV7-2 to TRBJ2-5, with D unclear. V dropped 1 base and J dropped 2 bases, with 5 bases sitting between them. The CDR3 totals 13 residues. The germline CDR1 and CDR2 sequences are SGHTA and FQGNSA. The CDR3 DNA follows: TGTGCCAGCAGCTTAGGGGGTCAAGAGACCCAGTACTTC. It codes for CASSLGGQETQYF.

J is TRBJ1-6 and V is TRBV7-2; D is ambiguous. V lost 1 base and J 6 bases, leaving 4 bases between the germline ends. This CDR3 has 13 residues. Germline loops: CDR1 SGHTA, CDR2 FQGNSA. The CDR3 DNA is TGTGCCAGCAGCTTAGAGGGTAATTCACCCCTCCACTTT. It encodes CASSLEGNSPLHF.

The sample holds one count of this clone. The rearrangement links TRBV2 to TRBJ2-5, with D uncertain. The CDR3 extends over 14 amino acids. Germline CDR1 is SNHLY and CDR2 is FYNNEI. The V gene lost 0 bases and the J gene lost 5 bases, with 10 bases spanning the gap. CDR3 in DNA: TGTGCCAGCAGTGAAGCCGCAGGTGGGGAGACCCAGTACTTC. Its translation is CASSEAAGGETQYF.

The chain is built from TRBV30 and TRBJ1-6; D uncertain. The CDR3 contains 12 residues. CDR1 and CDR2 (germline): GTSNPN, SVGIG (reference sequence). Trimming removed 0 bases at V and 9 bases at J, with 6 bases between. The CDR3 is CAWSVPVSPLHF. The CDR3 region has the DNA TGTGCCTGGAGTGTACCAGTTTCACCCCTCCACTTT.

This sequence joins TRBV9 and TRBJ2-1; the D is unclear. Per the germline V gene, CDR1 is SGDLS and CDR2 is YYNGEE. The CDR3 extends over 14 amino acids. V was pared by 3 bases and J by 5 bases, with 12 bases between. Here the CDR3 DNA reads TGTGCCAGCAGCGCCTTCGGCCGAGACAATGAGCAGTTCTTC. It yields the protein CASSAFGRDNEQFF.

The genes are TRBV13 and TRBJ2-6; no firm D call. CDR1 and CDR2 (germline): PRHDT, FYEKMQ (reference sequence). The CDR3 has 14 residues. The V gene lost 1 base and the J gene lost 2 bases, with 3 bases spanning the gap. CDR3 sequence reads: CASSLETGANVLTF. The CDR3 DNA reads TGTGCCAGCAGCTTAGAGACTGGGGCCAACGTCCTGACTTTC.

V usage is TRBV6-6 and J usage is TRBJ1-6; 10 bases agree with TRBD1. With V trimmed by 6 bases and J by 5 bases, 7 bases remained unmatched. The CDR3 is 16 amino acids. The germline V gene has CDR1 MNHNY and CDR2 SVGAGI (reference sequence). In DNA form, the CDR3 reads TGTGCCAGCAGCTCTAGACAGGGGGCGAATAATTCACCCCTCCACTTT. This encodes CASSSRQGANNSPLHF.

The genes are TRBV10-3 and TRBJ2-5, with D perhaps assigned TRBD1 or TRBD2 (5 bases each). The CDR3 has 13 amino acids. CDR1 ENHRY and CDR2 SYGVKD come from the germline V gene. V lost 5 bases and J lost 2, with 9 bases in between. As DNA, the CDR3 is TGTGCCATCAGTACGGGGCCTCAAGAGACCCAGTACTTC. It encodes CAISTGPQETQYF.

The chain couples TRBV29-1 to TRBJ2-1; D is unclear. The CDR3 sequence is 15 residues long. CDR1 is SQVTM and CDR2 is ANQGSEA in the germline V gene. Deletions cut 1 base from V and 3 bases from J, with 13 bases between. CDR3 protein: CSVEGAFPNYNEQFF. CDR3 sequence (DNA): TGCAGCGTTGAAGGAGCCTTCCCGAACTACAATGAGCAGTTCTTC.

The chain uses TRBV7-2 and TRBJ2-1; D not resolved. Germline loops: CDR1 SGHTA, CDR2 FQGNSA. Trimming pared 3 bases from V and 5 bases from J, leaving 5 bases between. CDR3 length: 12 residues. The CDR3 nucleotides are TGTGCCAGCAGCTTCGTGAACAATGAGCAGTTCTTC. Its protein is CASSFVNNEQFF.

The sample holds a few counts of this clone. The V call is TRBV19, the J call TRBJ1-6; no clear D. The V end was cut by 1 base, the J end by 8 bases, with 3 bases between. The germline gives CDR1 LNHDA, CDR2 SQIVND (reference sequence). The CDR3 has 12 amino acids. CDR3 nucleotides: TGTGCCAGTAGTATAGGGGATTCACCCCTCCACTTT. This codes for CASSIGDSPLHF.

V gene TRBV30 combines with J gene TRBJ1-1, with D uncertain. The length of the CDR3 is 13 residues. Germline V gene sequence: CDR1 GTSNPN, CDR2 SVGIG (reference sequence). V was trimmed by 1 base and J by 5 bases, leaving 11 bases between them. CDR3: CAWSGVGRTEAFF. The CDR3, as DNA: TGTGCCTGGAGTGGAGTAGGGCGGACTGAAGCTTTCTTT.

The chain joins TRBV5-1 to TRBJ2-1, with TRBD2 matching over 14 bases. Germline V CDR1 and CDR2: SGHRS, YFSETQ. V lost 4 bases to trimming and J lost 9 bases; unmatched junction nucleotides: 9. The CDR3 sequence is 16 residues long. CDR3 in DNA: TGCGCCAGCAGCACCCCGACTAGCGGGGGGGCAGGTGAGCAGTTCTTC. This translates into CASSTPTSGGAGEQFF.

This clone appeared a few times. The sample holds other DNA sequences that translate to the same CDR3. The chain uses TRBV4-3 and TRBJ2-1; 12 positions match TRBD2. J gave up 3 bases and V 4 bases, and 4 bases lay outside the gene matches. The CDR3 loop spans 16 amino acids. The germline V gene encodes CDR1 LGHNA and CDR2 YSLEER. The CDR3 here is CASSRRTSGVYNEQFF. The CDR3 DNA sequence: TGCGCCAGCAGCCGCAGGACTAGCGGGGTCTACAATGAGCAGTTCTTC.

This clone showed up just a few times. The V call is TRBV30, the J call TRBJ1-3; unclear D gene. From germline, CDR1 is GTSNPN and CDR2 SVGIG (reference sequence). The CDR3 loop spans 12 amino acids. Trimming removed 3 bases at V and 15 bases at J, with 18 bases between. CDR3 sequence reads: CAWSYSSLAEYF. In nucleotides, the CDR3 is TGTGCCTGGAGCTACTCGTCGTTGGCGGAATATTTT.

This CDR3 reads CASRTSGGSYSPLHF. CDR3 nucleotides: TGTGCCAGCAGAACTTCAGGGGGCAGTTATTCACCCCTCCACTTT. J is TRBJ1-6 and V is TRBV14; the match to TRBD1 covers 8 bases. Germline assignment: CDR1 SGHDN and CDR2 FVKESK. The CDR3 is made up of 15 amino acids. The ends lost 6 bases at V and 8 bases at J; junction bases unmatched: 9.

Ten or more counts support this clone. The chain couples TRBV29-1 to TRBJ2-7; 12 nucleotides align to TRBD1. The germline V gene has CDR1 SQVTM and CDR2 ANQGSEA. The V gene end was trimmed by 6 bases and the J gene end by 5 bases; junction bases not matched to a gene: 8. The CDR3 spans 14 residues. This CDR3 is CSVMGGQGADEQYF. For the CDR3, the DNA is TGCAGCGTCATGGGGGGACAGGGGGCCGACGAGCAGTACTTC.